A single sample is the source of the 21 T cell receptor beta chains below, sequenced in a study of PD-1 blockade in classical Hodgkin lymphoma. The sample's time point: cycle 4 day 1 (C4D1), after six to seven weeks of nivolumab. All patients experienced relapse after autologous stem cell transplantation, and brentuximab vedotin exposure was variable. Generated by immunoSEQ multiplex PCR, the TCRdb table keeps only in-frame clones and is missing some. The table records 20,000 or so clones, 85% to 90% of them present only once. The sample was peripheral blood mononuclear cells (PBMCs), taken before the fourth cycle of nivolumab. These receptor sequences come from a human donor with classical Hodgkin lymphoma.

This rearrangement joins TRBV29-1 to TRBJ2-2, with 10 bases that match TRBD1. Germline V lookup: CDR1 SQVTM, CDR2 ANQGSEA. The J segment lost 5 bases and the V segment lost 5 bases, leaving 5 bases of the junction unmatched. The length of the CDR3 is 14 residues. CDR3 loop: CSVRQGARTGELFF. In nucleotides, the CDR3 is TGCAGCGTTCGACAGGGGGCGCGAACCGGGGAGCTGTTTTTT.

The V call is TRBV12-5, the J call TRBJ1-5, with a tentative D call TRBD1 (6 bases). This CDR3 comprises 19 residues. The germline gives CDR1 LGHNT, CDR2 FRNRAP. Trimming shortened V by 0 bases and J by 2 bases, and 20 bases separated the two germline ends. The CDR3 region is CASGLVSVEAGVGNQPQHF. For the CDR3, the DNA is TGTGCTAGTGGTTTGGTAAGTGTAGAGGCAGGGGTCGGCAATCAGCCCCAGCATTTT.

The chain links TRBV12-5 to TRBJ1-5; 9 bases agree with TRBD1. The CDR3 length is 16 residues. V lost 1 base to trimming and J lost 3 bases; unmatched junction nucleotides: 4. CDR1 is LGHNT, CDR2 FRNRAP, per germline. The CDR3 DNA sequence: TGTGCTAGTGGTTTGGCGGGGACAGGGACCAATCAGCCCCAGCATTTT. Encoded protein: CASGLAGTGTNQPQHF.

V gene TRBV4-1 combines with J gene TRBJ2-5, with D possibly being TRBD1 (5 bases). This CDR3 is 20 amino acids long. V was trimmed by 3 bases and J by 3 bases, leaving 29 bases between them. Germline assignment: CDR1 MGHRA and CDR2 YSYEKL. CDR3 sequence (DNA): TGCGCCAGCAGCCACCCCTTAAGAGAAAGATTAAAGGGGCCCGAAGAGACCCAGTACTTC. As protein: CASSHPLRERLKGPEETQYF.

The J gene is TRBJ2-7, the V gene TRBV27, with D perhaps TRBD2 (5 bases). CDR1 and CDR2 from the germline V gene are MNHEY and SMNVEV (reference sequence). The V and J ends lost 3 bases and 6 bases respectively, with 12 bases between them. The CDR3 is made up of 13 amino acids. The CDR3, as DNA: TGTGCCAGCAGTTTGGAGCGGCGGGCCGAGCAGTACTTC. Amino acids: CASSLERRAEQYF.

This chain joins TRBV14 and TRBJ1-3, with D unclear. Deletions cut 0 bases from V and 0 bases from J, with 18 bases between. This CDR3 contains 19 residues. Germline V gives CDR1 SGHDN, CDR2 FVKESK. The chain's CDR3 is CASSQEKVWTAISGNTIYF. The CDR3 DNA reads as TGTGCCAGCAGCCAAGAGAAGGTCTGGACGGCCATCTCTGGAAACACCATATATTTT.

The chain joins TRBV19 to TRBJ2-3; 12 bases line up with TRBD2. The CDR3 runs 16 residues. The V segment lost 5 bases and the J segment 4 bases; nucleotides outside the gene matches: 7. Germline lookup yields CDR1 LNHDA and CDR2 SQIVND (reference sequence). This CDR3 is CASSRAPSGGADTQYF. The CDR3 DNA reads TGTGCCAGTAGTCGTGCCCCTAGCGGGGGGGCAGATACGCAGTATTTT.

The chain is built from TRBV7-3 and TRBJ2-7; 14 bases align to TRBD2. CDR3 length: 13 amino acids. Germline assignment: CDR1 SGHTA and CDR2 FQGTGA. The V gene end was trimmed by 8 bases and the J gene end by 7 bases; junction bases not matched to a gene: 4. Here the CDR3 DNA reads TGTGCCAGCCCGGGACTAGCGGGGGAAGAGCAGTACTTC. Encoded protein: CASPGLAGEEQYF. Full variable domain (remainder filled in from reference TRBV7-3 and TRBJ2-7): GAGVSQTPSNKVTEKGKYVELRCDPISGHTALYWYRQSLGQGPEFLIYFQGTGAADDSGLPNDRFFAVRPEGSVSTLKIQRTERGDSAVYLCASPGLAGEEQYFGPGTRLTVT.

CDR3 protein: CASSEMEGANTGELFF. The CDR3 DNA is TGTGCCAGCAGTGAAATGGAGGGAGCGAACACCGGGGAGCTGTTTTTT. V usage is TRBV2 and J usage is TRBJ2-2; D possibly corresponds to TRBD2 (6 bases). This CDR3 is 16 amino acids long. V shed 2 bases and J shed 0 bases, with 10 bases lying between them. Germline lookup yields CDR1 SNHLY and CDR2 FYNNEI.

The genes are TRBV4-2 and TRBJ2-1; D uncertain. Trimming cost V 1 base and J 5 bases, with 12 bases left between them. Germline CDR1 reads LGHNA; CDR2 reads YNFKEQ. The CDR3 runs to 15 residues. The CDR3 nucleotides read TGTGCCAGCAGCCAAGTCCTCGGCTGGGACAATGAGCAGTTCTTC. Its translation is CASSQVLGWDNEQFF.

This CDR3 reads CASSPLASRVGETQYF. Written as DNA, the CDR3 is TGTGCCAGCAGCCCACTAGCATCACGGGTTGGGGAGACCCAGTACTTC. The rearrangement links TRBV11-2 to TRBJ2-5; a weak D match, TRBD2 (6 bases). The CDR3 contains 16 residues. The germline V gene encodes CDR1 SGHAT and CDR2 FQNNGV. With 5 bases removed from V and 5 bases from J, the gap between germline ends came to 21 bases.

V gene TRBV6-1 combines with J gene TRBJ1-1, with D hard to call. Per germline, CDR1 MNHNS and CDR2 SASEGT. This CDR3 has 14 residues. V was clipped by 4 bases and J by 5 bases, with 14 bases between them. CDR3 nucleotides: TGTGCCAGCAGTGCCTTACGTACCAGAACTGAAGCTTTCTTT. Translated: CASSALRTRTEAFF.

The chain recombines TRBV18 with TRBJ2-7, with D unclear. Trimming took off 1 base at V and 0 bases at J, with 7 bases between the two ends. Germline lookup yields CDR1 KGHSH and CDR2 LQKENI. The CDR3 is 14 residues long. The CDR3 coding sequence is TGTGCCAGCTCACCACAGGGAAGCTCCTACGAGCAGTACTTC. As protein: CASSPQGSSYEQYF. Together with reference TRBV18 and TRBJ2-7, the CDR3 gives the full variable domain: NAGVMQNPRHLVRRRGQEARLRCSPMKGHSHVYWYRQLPEEGLKFMVYLQKENIIDESGMPKERFSAEFPKEGPSILRIQQVVRGDSAAYFCASSPQGSSYEQYFGPGTRLTVT.

This clone was picked up one time. The V and J genes are TRBV10-2 and TRBJ1-6; the match to TRBD1 covers 9 bases. The germline V gene encodes CDR1 WSHSY and CDR2 SAAADI. Trimming took 6 bases from V and 1 from J; bases not matched to a gene: 4. The CDR3 length is 16 residues. CDR3 coding DNA: TGCGCCAGCAGACGGGACAGGGTGTCCTATAATTCACCCCTCCACTTT. As protein: CASRRDRVSYNSPLHF.

This chain uses TRBV5-4 with TRBJ1-2; 7 bases line up with TRBD1. Per germline, CDR1 SGHNT and CDR2 YYREEE (reference sequence). This CDR3 is built from 14 residues. The V gene end was trimmed by 3 bases and the J gene end by 3 bases; junction bases not matched to a gene: 5. The CDR3 is CASSSKDRDYGYTF. The CDR3 DNA reads TGTGCCAGCAGCTCAAAAGACAGGGACTATGGCTACACCTTC.

The chain links TRBV19 to TRBJ2-2; D is perhaps TRBD1 or TRBD2 (5 bases each). Trimming removed 7 bases at V and 6 bases at J, with 15 bases between. The CDR3 runs 14 residues. Per germline, CDR1 LNHDA and CDR2 SQIVND (reference sequence). In DNA, the CDR3 is TGTGCCAGTAAAGAGGGAAGGGGTGCCGGGGAGCTGTTTTTT. Its translation is CASKEGRGAGELFF. Together with reference TRBV19 and TRBJ2-2, the CDR3 gives the full variable domain: DGGITQSPKYLFRKEGQNVTLSCEQNLNHDAMYWYRQDPGQGLRLIYYSQIVNDFQKGDIAEGYSVSREKKESFPLTVTSAQKNPTAFYLCASKEGRGAGELFFGEGSRLTVL.

V gene TRBV11-2 combines with J gene TRBJ2-2; unclear D gene. This CDR3 is built from 15 residues. V lost 1 base, J lost 6 bases, and 12 bases lay in between. In germline, CDR1 is SGHAT, CDR2 FQNNGV. The CDR3 here is CASSLVAGDAGELFF. In DNA, the CDR3 is TGTGCCAGCAGCTTAGTGGCAGGTGATGCCGGGGAGCTGTTTTTT.

V and J are TRBV20-1 and TRBJ2-2; the D is unclear. The CDR3 sequence is 10 residues long. The V and J ends lost 6 bases and 7 bases respectively, with 6 bases between them. The V gene's germline CDR1 is DFQATT and CDR2 SNEGSKA (reference sequence). The CDR3 nucleotides are TGCAGTGCCGTCGTCGGGGAGCTGTTTTTT. Its protein is CSAVVGELFF.

This rearrangement joins TRBV6-4 to TRBJ2-1; 8 bases agree with TRBD2. The CDR3 spans 14 residues. V was pared by 2 bases and J by 7 bases, with 4 bases of the junction left unmatched. Germline lookup yields CDR1 MRHNA and CDR2 SNTAGT. The CDR3, as DNA: TGTGCCAGCAGTGACGGGACTAGTGGTAATGAGCAGTTCTTC. Translating gives CASSDGTSGNEQFF.

This chain links TRBV2 with TRBJ1-2; possibly TRBD1 for D (5 bases). V was clipped by 5 bases and J by 0 bases, with 13 bases between them. This CDR3 has 15 amino acids. The V gene's germline CDR1 is SNHLY and CDR2 FYNNEI. CDR3 region: CASSIQGEANYGYTF. CDR3 nucleotide sequence: TGTGCCAGCAGTATTCAGGGCGAGGCTAACTATGGCTACACCTTC.

This rearrangement joins TRBV6-5 to TRBJ2-2; 12 bases are a match to TRBD1. The trim removed 10 bases at V and 6 bases at J, leaving 9 bases unmatched. CDR3 size: 15 residues. Germline CDR1 is MNHEY and CDR2 is SVGAGI. In DNA, the CDR3 is TGTGCCACCTCAAACCGGGACAGGGGGCCCGGGGAGCTGTTTTTT. This translates into CATSNRDRGPGELFF.